The rows below give T cell receptor beta chains drawn from one sample of a study of T cell repertoires in cytomegalovirus infection. TCRdb redid the calling of the reads with MiXCR, one entry per CDR3 protein. The repertoire has 100,000 to 150,000 distinct CDR3 sequences, roughly 25% of them found once; the top ten carry 34%. These receptors' targets are unknown. Specimen: PBMCs, sequenced either directly or after in vitro stimulation (not recorded which). The receptors stem from a human donor in good health (CMV status not recorded). Some clones in this sample may be carry-over from other donors' samples. The CDR3 runs from the conserved cysteine through the conserved F or W. Each record gives: V gene, CDR3 length, D gene, clone size, J gene, CDR3 protein, CDR3 DNA. D genes are given only for firm matches. Some rows have no size entry. The others give once, few or many, or a class for an expanded clone.

TRBV30	15	TRBD2	.	TRBJ2-7	CAWSGSGGYSYEQYF	TGTGCCTGGAGTGGTAGCGGGGGTTATTCCTACGAGCAGTACTTC
TRBV7-2	14	.	many	TRBJ2-5	CASSLGTYQETQYF	TGTGCCAGCAGTCTAGGGACCTATCAAGAGACCCAGTACTTC
TRBV7-9	16	TRBD2	.	TRBJ2-7	CASSLGGTSYSDEQYF	TGTGCCAGCAGCTTAGGTGGGACTAGCTATTCGGACGAGCAGTACTTC
TRBV19	12	.	.	TRBJ1-4	CATAGDYEKLFF	TGTGCTACGGCAGGGGATTATGAAAAACTGTTTTTT
TRBV2	14	.	few	TRBJ1-2	CASSEVRKNYGYTF	TGTGCCAGCAGTGAAGTCAGAAAGAACTATGGCTACACCTTC
TRBV11-2	20	TRBD2	few	TRBJ2-1	CASSLDPGLAGGSAYNEQFF	TGTGCCAGCAGCTTAGATCCCGGACTAGCGGGAGGGAGCGCGTACAATGAGCAGTTCTTC
TRBV10-3	17	TRBD1	.	TRBJ2-6	CAIREDRGTSGANVLTF	TGTGCCATCAGAGAGGACAGGGGTACCTCTGGGGCCAACGTCCTGACTTTC
TRBV5-4	16	.	few	TRBJ2-1	CASSLQGRFSYNEQFF	TGTGCCAGCAGCTTGCAGGGACGGTTCTCCTACAATGAGCAGTTCTTC
TRBV11-3	15	TRBD2	many	TRBJ2-2	CASSLDQRAGARLFF	TGTGCCAGCAGCTTAGATCAGCGAGCGGGGGCTCGGCTGTTTTTT
TRBV7-3	13	.	once	TRBJ2-5	CASSKGTKETQYF	TGTGCCAGCAGCAAAGGGACAAAAGAGACCCAGTACTTC
TRBV24-1	17	TRBD2	many	TRBJ2-1	CATSDLPSLAGVNEQFF	TGTGCCACCAGTGATTTGCCCTCACTAGCGGGAGTCAATGAGCAGTTCTTC
TRBV6-1	15	.	few	TRBJ2-2	CASSPRVSNTGELFF	TGTGCCAGCAGCCCACGAGTCTCGAACACCGGGGAGCTGTTTTTT
TRBV20-1	15	TRBD1	once	TRBJ2-1	CSALSAGQVYNEQFF	TGCAGTGCCCTGTCGGCGGGACAGGTCTACAATGAGCAGTTCTTC
TRBV7-2	16	TRBD1	few	TRBJ2-3	CASTGGTGVFADTQYF	TGTGCCAGCACCGGGGGGACAGGGGTTTTCGCAGATACGCAGTATTTT
TRBV11-2	14	.	few	TRBJ1-1	CASSPRDLVEKAFF	TGTGCCAGCAGCCCCAGGGATCTCGTAGAAAAAGCTTTCTTT
TRBV10-3	15	.	few	TRBJ2-3	CAISERAGGRDTQYF	TGTGCCATCAGTGAACGGGCAGGGGGGAGAGATACGCAGTATTTT
TRBV7-9	15	TRBD1	.	TRBJ1-5	CASSRQGGGNQPQHF	TGTGCCAGCAGCCGACAGGGGGGGGGCAATCAGCCCCAGCATTTT